The clone carrying this TCR beta chain was seen ten or more times. Antigen: not known. The V gene's germline CDR1 is MGHRA and CDR2 YSYEKL. V gave up 4 bases and J gave up 7 bases; unmatched junction bases: 9. This CDR3 is built from 14 residues. The data were obtained in a study of T cells after yellow fever vaccination. Looking at the study overall: SMART-Seq v4 Ultra Low Input prepared the low-cell-number fractions. Notes on the study in general: Reappearing after the booster were most of the clones from primary vaccination (roughly 95% CD4, 88% CD8). Clonotypes appearing in both CD4 and CD8 compartments existed, and their share was small.

They built TCR cDNA with 5'RACE template switching, a step that put in a universal primer site and UMIs. TCRdb re-called the 5' RACE reads through MiXCR, storing one row per CDR3 protein. The sample lists about 260,000 distinct CDR3 sequences; approximately 3.8% were seen once. The receptor was derived from a man aged 18 to 30 who received the YFV17D yellow fever vaccine. The rearrangement uses TRBV4-1 and TRBJ1-1; 7 bases align to TRBD1. Sample: PBMCs, taken 15 days after the yellow fever booster vaccination. CDR3 region: CASSPIGQENEAFF. The CDR3 region has the DNA TGCGCCAGCAGCCCGATAGGACAGGAAAATGAAGCTTTCTTT.